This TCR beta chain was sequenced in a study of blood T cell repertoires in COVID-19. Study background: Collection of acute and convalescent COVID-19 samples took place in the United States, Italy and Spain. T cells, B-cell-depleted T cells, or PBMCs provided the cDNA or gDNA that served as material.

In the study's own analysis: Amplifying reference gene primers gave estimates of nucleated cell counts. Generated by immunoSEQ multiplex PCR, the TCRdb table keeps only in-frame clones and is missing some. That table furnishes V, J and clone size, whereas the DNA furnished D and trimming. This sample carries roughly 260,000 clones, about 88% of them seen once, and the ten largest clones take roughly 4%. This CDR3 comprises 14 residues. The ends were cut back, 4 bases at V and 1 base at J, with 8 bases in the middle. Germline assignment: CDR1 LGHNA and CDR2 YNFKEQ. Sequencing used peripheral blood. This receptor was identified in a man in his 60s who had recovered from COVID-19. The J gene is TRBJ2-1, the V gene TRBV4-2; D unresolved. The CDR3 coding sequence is TGTGCCAGCAGCCGATCCGGTTCCTACAATGAGCAGTTCTTC. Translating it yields CASSRSGSYNEQFF.